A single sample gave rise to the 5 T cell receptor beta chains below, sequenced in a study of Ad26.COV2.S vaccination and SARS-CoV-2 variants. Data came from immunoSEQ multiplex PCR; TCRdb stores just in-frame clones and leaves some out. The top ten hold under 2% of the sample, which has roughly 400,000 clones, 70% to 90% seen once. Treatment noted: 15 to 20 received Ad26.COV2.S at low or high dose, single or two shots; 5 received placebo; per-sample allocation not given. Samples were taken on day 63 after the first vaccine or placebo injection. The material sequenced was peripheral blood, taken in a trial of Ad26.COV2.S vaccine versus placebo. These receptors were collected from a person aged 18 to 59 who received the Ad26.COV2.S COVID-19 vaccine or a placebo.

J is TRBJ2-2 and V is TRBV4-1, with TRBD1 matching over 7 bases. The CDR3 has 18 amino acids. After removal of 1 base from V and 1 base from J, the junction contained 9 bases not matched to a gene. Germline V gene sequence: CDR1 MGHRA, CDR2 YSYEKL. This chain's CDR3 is CASSQALRTGENTGELFF. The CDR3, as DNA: TGCGCCAGCAGCCAAGCCCTTCGGACAGGCGAGAACACCGGGGAGCTGTTTTTT.

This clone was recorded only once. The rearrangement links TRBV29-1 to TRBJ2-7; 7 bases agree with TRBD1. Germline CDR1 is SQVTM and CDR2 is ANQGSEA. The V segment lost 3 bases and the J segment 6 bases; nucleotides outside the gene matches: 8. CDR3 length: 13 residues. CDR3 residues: CSVDKTGTGEQYF. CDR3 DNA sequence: TGCAGCGTTGATAAGACAGGGACCGGCGAGCAGTACTTC.

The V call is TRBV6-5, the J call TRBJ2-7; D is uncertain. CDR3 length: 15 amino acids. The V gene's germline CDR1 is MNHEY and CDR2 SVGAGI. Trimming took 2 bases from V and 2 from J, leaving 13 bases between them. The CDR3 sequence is CASSYQLDGAYEQYF. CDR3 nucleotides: TGTGCCAGCAGTTACCAACTCGACGGAGCCTACGAGCAGTACTTC.

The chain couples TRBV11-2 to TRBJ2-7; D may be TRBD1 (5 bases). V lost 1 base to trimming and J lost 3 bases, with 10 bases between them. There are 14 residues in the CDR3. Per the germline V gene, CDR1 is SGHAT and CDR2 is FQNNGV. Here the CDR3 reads CASSLGQGYYEQYF. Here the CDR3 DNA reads TGTGCCAGCAGCTTAGGCCAGGGCTACTACGAGCAGTACTTC.

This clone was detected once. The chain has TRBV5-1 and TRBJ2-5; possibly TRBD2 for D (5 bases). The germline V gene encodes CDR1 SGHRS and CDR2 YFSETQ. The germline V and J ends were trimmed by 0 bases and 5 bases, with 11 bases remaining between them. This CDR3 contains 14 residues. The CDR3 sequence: CASSLVPAVETQYF. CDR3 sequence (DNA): TGCGCCAGCAGCTTGGTTCCAGCGGTTGAGACCCAGTACTTC. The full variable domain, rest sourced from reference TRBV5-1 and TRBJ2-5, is KAGVTQTPRYLIKTRGQQVTLSCSPISGHRSVSWYQQTPGQGLQFLFEYFSETQRNKGNFPGRFSGRQFSNSRSEMNVSTLELGDSALYLCASSLVPAVETQYFGPGTRLLVL.